This T cell receptor beta chain was retrieved from a study of a mutant IDH1 vaccine in newly diagnosed glioma. About the research overall: Patients arrived already treated with radiotherapy, temozolomide, or both, most having had both. It was at week 35 that visit V12 occurred, and at week 47 that visit V13 did. General study results and limits: Vaccine-induced immune responses were detected in approximately 93% of patients. Seemingly, top peripheral T cell clonotype changes bore no relation to pseudoprogression.

As for this clone: Its specificity is unknown.

Only in-frame clones appear in the TCRdb table, and some are missing; sequencing was by immunoSEQ multiplex PCR. The sample contains about 50,000 clones, 70% to 85% of which appear only once. This CDR3 spans 14 amino acids. The V end was cut by 0 bases, the J end by 5 bases, with 7 bases between. CDR1 and CDR2 (germline): PRHDT, FYEKMQ (reference sequence). Stated time point: week 47, end of study. The vaccine gave 300 ug of a 20-mer mutant IDH1 peptide subcutaneously per dose. This TCR was sampled from a man over 45 with glioma. Source: PBMCs, taken from a glioma patient whose treatment included an IDH1 peptide vaccine. The chain combines TRBV13 with TRBJ2-2; TRBD2 might be the D (6 bases). The CDR3 region is CASSLGEGTGELFF. The CDR3 DNA follows: TGTGCCAGCAGCTTAGGGGAGGGTACCGGGGAGCTGTTTTTT.